A selection of T cell receptor beta chains follows, all from one sample in a study of tumor-infiltrating lymphocytes in primary liver carcinoma. TCRdb called the multiplex PCR reads again in MiXCR, with one record for every CDR3 protein. The table lists around 210,000 distinct CDR3 sequences, less than 65% of them singletons. Sequenced: peripheral blood. All receptors derive from a woman aged 55-70 years with primary liver carcinoma and hepatitis B virus infection. The CDR3 runs from the conserved cysteine through the conserved F or W. The D gene is left open where the match is weak. Where a row states a size, it is once, few, many or the class of an expanded clone; other rows omit it.

size,V,J,D,CDR3,DNA
many,TRBV11-3,TRBJ2-3,NA,CASSPTAGTDTQYF,TGTGCCAGCAGCCCCACGGCCGGCACAGATACGCAGTATTTT
NA,TRBV6-1,TRBJ2-2,TRBD1,CASGRQGANTGELFF,TGTGCCAGCGGTCGACAGGGCGCGAACACCGGGGAGCTGTTTTTT
NA,TRBV7-9,TRBJ1-5,NA,CASSFSGALNQPQHF,TGTGCCAGCAGCTTTTCAGGGGCCCTCAATCAGCCCCAGCATTTT
NA,TRBV12-3/TRBV12-4,TRBJ1-1,TRBD1,CANNRQGLRAFF,TGTGCCAACAACAGACAGGGACTGAGGGCTTTCTTT
NA,TRBV14,TRBJ2-1,TRBD2,CASSQCYPSSGLTFF,TGTGCCAGCAGCCAGTGCTACCCATCTAGCGGCCTAACGTTCTTC
NA,TRBV29-1,TRBJ2-1,TRBD2,CSVAGTSWKYEQLF,TGCAGCGTTGCAGGGACTAGCTGGAAGTATGAGCAACTCTTC
many,TRBV6-5,TRBJ2-7,TRBD1,CASSPRQGGFYEQYF,TGTGCCAGCAGCCCACGACAGGGGGGCTTCTACGAGCAGTACTTC
NA,TRBV6-1,TRBJ2-3,TRBD2,CASSGGGRTLTGTQYF,TGTGCCAGCAGTGGAGGCGGGAGGACCCTCACAGGTACGCAGTATTTT
NA,TRBV6-1,TRBJ1-5,TRBD1,CARPFGETGGNQPQHF,TGTGCCAGACCCTTTGGGGAAACAGGGGGCAATCAGCCCCAGCATTTT
NA,TRBV10-3,TRBJ2-1,NA,CAIEREEGGEQFF,TGTGCCATCGAAAGGGAGGAGGGTGGCGAGCAGTTCTTC
NA,TRBV11-2,TRBJ2-2,NA,CANCYTFTEELFF,TGTGCCAACTGCTATACGTTTACCGAGGAGCTGTTTTTT
NA,TRBV11-3,TRBJ2-1,NA,CASSLDGDGGDELFF,TGTGCCAGCAGCTTAGATGGGGACGGGGGAGATGAGCTGTTCTTC
NA,TRBV12-3/TRBV12-4,TRBJ2-1,TRBD1,CASSSRTGDYSYDEQFF,TGTGCCAGCAGTAGCAGGACAGGGGATTACTCCTACGATGAGCAGTTCTTC
many,TRBV10-3,TRBJ1-4,TRBD1,CAISELPGQTNEKLFF,TGTGCCATCAGTGAGCTTCCGGGACAGACTAATGAAAAACTGTTTTTT
NA,TRBV7-9,TRBJ2-1,NA,CASSLMGYEQFF,TGTGCCAGCAGCTTAATGGGGTATGAGCAGTTCTTC
NA,TRBV4-1,TRBJ2-7,TRBD2,CASSHTSGSTYEQYF,TGCGCCAGCAGCCACACTAGCGGGAGCACCTACGAGCAGTACTTC
many,TRBV10-3,TRBJ2-7,NA,CAISEVTSTYEQYF,TGTGCCATCAGTGAGGTTACTAGCACCTACGAGCAGTACTTC
NA,TRBV6-5,TRBJ1-1,TRBD1,CASRPRGQKNTEAFF,TGTGCCAGCAGGCCCAGGGGGCAGAAGAACACTGAAGCTTTCTTT